The T cell receptor beta chain described here comes from a study of blood T cell repertoires in COVID-19. Background on the study: PBMCs, B-cell-depleted T cells, or T cells were the source of the cDNA or gDNA that made up the material.

In the original analysis: Amplification with reference gene primers provided the estimates of nucleated cell counts. Assay used: immunoSEQ multiplex PCR; TCRdb lists only in-frame clones, some missing. Clonal size and the V and J genes are those of that table, whereas D and trimming came from the DNA. This table has some 200,000 clones, 85% to 90% appearing once. The CDR3 has 14 amino acids. Deletions cut 5 bases from V and 0 bases from J, with 10 bases between. Germline V gene data show CDR1 as SGHTA and CDR2 as FQGNSA. Participant age was roughly 18 to 89 years, and participants resided in roughly 25 US areas. Participants' own reports of clinical history determined their cohort assignment.

This clonotype was sampled from a woman aged 50 to 65 in a cohort exposed to, infected with or recovered from COVID-19 (not recorded which). The source material was PBMCs or T cells enriched from blood (not recorded which). The chain employs TRBV7-2 and TRBJ1-2, with D possibly TRBD1 on 6 matching bases. CDR3 region: CASSIGTTNYGYTF. The CDR3 DNA sequence: TGTGCCAGCAGCATCGGGACAACTAACTATGGCTACACCTTC.